This TCR beta chain came from a study of beta chain features in type 1 diabetes (dated by TCRdb to the late 2010s). Concerning the study at large: No differences in mean age, gender distribution, total cell number or subset yield were found between patients and healthy donors. Whereas all 28 donors provided naive and central memory subsets, regulatory and stem cell-like memory subsets were isolated from just 8 patients and about 8 healthy donors. A total of some 100,000,000 sorted cells were examined across all samples, and a strong correlation was observed between cell number per subset and RNA yield. In the study, TCRB repertoires of sorted circulating CD4+ T cell subsets from recently diagnosed type 1 diabetes patients were compared with those of matched healthy donors. What the work shows at the level of the full study, not this receptor alone: Naive, central memory and regulatory TCRB repertoires appeared to be more alike among patients than among healthy donors. Because small numbers of individuals were included in the HLA sub-analyses, any influence of HLA type on TCRB rearrangement was left unresolved. A moderate but significant shortening of TCRB CDR3 length was observed in type 1 diabetes patients in all four CD4+ subsets. At VDJ recombination sites, type 1 diabetes patients had fewer insertions and more deleted nucleotides, which implies abnormalities in thymic rearrangement. Shorter templates might have been favored by PCR, but patient and control samples were amplified and corrected together, so both groups would have been affected equally by any skew. Because cDNA was sequenced instead of genomic DNA, activated cells with high expression could be over-represented, although the groups did not differ in activation or CD3 levels.

From each donor, a single peripheral blood sample of roughly 0.11 L on average was drawn into heparinised tubes. A BD FACSAria II was used to sort naive, central memory, regulatory and stem cell-like memory CD4+ T cells with a panel that included CD45RO, CCR7, CD25, CD127, CD95 and CD27. Purity was above 95% for every sorted population. PBMCs were isolated right away by Lymphoprep density gradient centrifugation and were stained directly, without culture. Samples were stained and sorted in pairs, with one healthy donor and one patient per experiment, so that batch effects were minimized. At the junction V is shortened by 0 bases and J by 3 bases, with 9 bases in between. Reading from cysteine to phenylalanine, the CDR3 counts 14 amino acids. Kept here is only the CDR3 DNA, which spans 42 bases and is read in frame from base 1. CDR1 and CDR2 are read off the germline V gene as SGHTA and FQGNSA. All of the isolated RNA was reverse transcribed with the High Capacity cDNA Reverse Transcription Kit, so expressed TCRB transcripts were sequenced. Naive, central memory and regulatory T cell samples underwent deep immunoSEQ sequencing, averaging about 3.57 million total reads per sample. After sorted cells were lysed in RLT buffer, RNA was extracted with DNase-treated RNeasy Micro or Mini kits, with the choice depending on cell number. To prevent cross-contamination, each cell subset was processed individually, whereas patient and healthy donor samples were processed jointly. The immunoSEQ multiplex PCR was used to amplify TCRB sequences from cDNA, generating 87-bp fragments that spanned the CDR3 region. Sequencing of the amplicons was done on the Illumina HiSeq platform. Per the source publication's procedure: Synthetic template baselines were used to correct PCR bias computationally, reads within Hamming distance 2 were collapsed together, and singletons that could not be merged were discarded. Reads were aligned against IMGT to assign V, D and J genes, CDR3 length and insertions or deletions at six rearrangement sites. Within each subset, clonotype counts were normalized to sorted cell number, after which true diversity and Gini coefficients were computed with the tcR R package. Repertoire sharing was quantified using the overlap coefficient calculated on TCRB nucleotide sequences. As a proxy for the pre-selection repertoire, out-of-frame TCRB sequences from naive cells were analyzed. TCRdb took this table from immuneACCESS and kept in-frame rearrangements with V and J called. Such tables lack part of the clones; where checked against another copy, unresolved V genes explain under half of the gap, and the rest is unexplained. V and J calls and clone size are given by that table; D and trimming were obtained from the DNA. In this sample the table shows hundreds of thousands of clones, about an eighth of which occur a single time. The ten largest clones add up to around 0.022% of the sample.

With regard to this clone: Its antigen specificity is not known. Base quality data are lacking; no much larger clone is found one base away.

The sample was naive CD4+ T cells from blood. The cell subset or site label here, explained by the study, means: true naive CD4+ T cells. The receptor was isolated from a man between 18 and 35 years old with type 1 diabetes. The chain was built from TRBV7-2 and TRBJ2-7; the D gene identity is not certain. Here is the DNA: TGTGCCAGCAGCTTAGCTGGCACCAACTACGAGCAGTACTTC. The translation is CASSLAGTNYEQYF. The reference TRBV7-2 and TRBJ2-7 proteins fill in what lies around the CDR3, so the full variable domain reads GAGVSQSPSNKVTEKGKDVELRCDPISGHTALYWYRQSLGQGLEFLIYFQGNSAPDKSGLPSDRFSAERTGGSVSTLTIQRTQQEDSAVYLCASSLAGTNYEQYFGPGTRLTVT.